The sequence of this TCR beta chain was determined in a study of T cell changes during pregnancy in multiple sclerosis. The length of the CDR3 is 15 residues. Per the germline V gene, CDR1 is MNHEY and CDR2 is SMNVEV (reference sequence). V was pared by 0 bases and J by 10 bases, with 16 bases between. Method: immunoSEQ multiplex PCR; TCRdb's copy keeps in-frame clones and lacks some. The sample has under 120,000 clones, 80% to 95% seen once. This clonotype was obtained from a female donor with multiple sclerosis, enrolled in a pregnancy study. The rearrangement joins TRBV27 to TRBJ2-1; D may be TRBD1 (5 bases). This specimen consisted of peripheral blood, obtained after pregnancy. The CDR3 region has the DNA TGTGCCAGCAGTTTATCTGGGCAGGGTACACGGGAGCAGTTCTTC. Amino acid sequence: CASSLSGQGTREQFF.